This T cell receptor beta chain was retrieved from a study of blood T cell repertoires in COVID-19 (dated by TCRdb to about 2020). In the study overall: Samples from collaborators originated in the United States, Italy and Spain and spanned both the acute and convalescent phases of COVID-19. The prospective study material was composed of cDNA or gDNA derived from T cells, B-cell-depleted T cells, or PBMCs. Subjects who had been exposed to COVID-19, were actively infected with it, or had recovered from it provided the deeply sampled blood TCRbeta repertoires that made up the dataset. A freely available public database, intended as a resource for researchers studying the immune response to SARS-CoV-2, is where the repertoires were released. The samples were drawn from two sources: the first 160 participants of the ongoing ImmuneRACE study, and 950 to 1,500 subjects contributed by 6 global collaborators. Sample metadata almost always included a de-identified subject ID, COVID-19 status, age in years and sex. Where available, HLA class I and class II types were obtained from metadata supplied by the sample provider rather than from assay-based typing. Study-wide findings and limitations: The amount of clinical and demographic metadata varied by source and participant and was provided uncurated.

TCRbeta CDR3 regions were amplified from genomic DNA by means of the immunoSEQ Assay, a bias-controlled multiplex PCR. The study's own analysis went as follows. Within the assay, amplification of reference gene primers was used to estimate how many nucleated cells each sample contained. Sequence reads were collapsed and filtered to measure the absolute abundance of every unique TCRbeta CDR3 rearrangement. Productive Simpson clonality was computed per sample as the square root of Simpson's diversity index over productive rearrangements. The table was pulled from immuneACCESS by TCRdb, which kept in-frame rearrangements only. Such tables lose some clones; where checked, under half of the loss comes from unresolved V genes, and the rest has no known cause. V and J calls and clone size are those listed in that table; D and trimming were worked out from the DNA. The sample table contains about 180,000 clones; only one count was recorded for approximately 83% of them. Under 3.5% of the sample goes to the ten largest clones.

Comment on this clone: This clone's antigen is unknown. The input lacks base qualities; no much larger clone sits a single base away.

V and J are truncated by 5 bases and 9 bases respectively, leaving an intervening sequence of 23 bases. The germline V gene sets CDR1 to MDHEN and CDR2 to SYDVKM. The CDR3 starts with the cysteine, ends with the phenylalanine, and has 15 residues. Left in the record is the CDR3 DNA by itself, 45 bases read in frame from the first base. Each collaborating institution followed its own protocols to collect whole blood in K2EDTA tubes. For TCRbeta analysis, collaborators shipped samples as frozen whole blood, isolated PBMCs, or DNA extracted from either of those sample types. This receptor was taken from a man aged 60 to 75 with acute or convalescent COVID-19. The chain was built from TRBV28 and TRBJ2-7; the D gene is not confidently resolved. The specimen was peripheral blood. The nucleotide sequence is TGTGCCAGCAGTGTAACTTCGGTCTTAACCAACGGGCAGTACTTC. The translation is CASSVTSVLTNGQYF.